Each of the 16 T cell receptor beta chains below was sequenced from the same sample in a study of blood T cell repertoires in COVID-19. Only in-frame clones appear in the TCRdb table, and some are missing; sequencing was by immunoSEQ multiplex PCR. The sample has under 350,000 clones; approximately 83% are singletons. The sequencing sample was made of peripheral blood. These receptors were collected from a woman aged 45 to 65 who had recovered from COVID-19.

In its sample, this clone was seen once. The CDR3 sequence is CASSRTVENTEAFF. The CDR3 DNA reads TGTGCCAGCAGCCGGACAGTCGAGAACACTGAAGCTTTCTTT. This rearrangement joins TRBV3-1 (or the pseudogene TRBV3-2) to TRBJ1-1, with D possibly TRBD1 on 6 matching bases. V lost 4 bases and J 1 base, leaving 10 bases between the germline ends. The CDR3 consists of 14 residues. CDR1 is LGHDT, CDR2 YNNKEL, per germline (reference sequence).

V is TRBV5-5 and J is TRBJ2-2; tentatively, D is TRBD1 (6 bases). CDR1 and CDR2 from the germline V gene are SGHKS and YYEKEE (reference sequence). This CDR3 region has 15 residues. Trimming left V 1 base short and J 3 bases short, with 10 bases between. The CDR3 DNA sequence: TGTGCCAGCAGCTTGCAGGGGCGCTACACCGGGGAGCTGTTTTTT. This translates into CASSLQGRYTGELFF.

This clone was observed once. V gene TRBV7-6 combines with J gene TRBJ2-5; D is unclear. CDR1 and CDR2 (germline): SGHVS, FNYEAQ. V gave up 10 bases and J gave up 2 bases, with 11 bases separating them. The length of the CDR3 is 12 residues. CDR3 residues: CATGSQQETQYF. CDR3 DNA: TGTGCCACCGGTTCCCAACAAGAGACCCAGTACTTC.

This clone occurred once. The J gene is TRBJ2-7, the V gene TRBV28, with D possibly TRBD2 on 6 matching bases. There are 13 residues in the CDR3. With 9 bases removed from V and 0 bases from J, the gap between germline ends came to 12 bases. The germline gives CDR1 MDHEN, CDR2 SYDVKM. CDR3: CASIGGSSYEQYF. The CDR3 DNA is TGTGCCAGTATCGGAGGGAGCTCCTACGAGCAGTACTTC.

In regard to this clone: The same CDR3 arises from other DNA sequences in this sample as well. The J gene is TRBJ2-3, the V gene TRBV7-3; D is undetermined. The CDR3 sequence is 13 residues long. Germline CDR1 is SGHTA and CDR2 is FQGTGA. Trimming shortened V by 5 bases and J by 0 bases, and 6 bases separated the two germline ends. In nucleotides, the CDR3 is TGTGCCAGCAGCGCGACTAGCACAGATACGCAGTATTTT. It specifies CASSATSTDTQYF.

This sequence joins TRBV6-5 and TRBJ2-7, with 9 bases fitting TRBD1. V was clipped by 6 bases and J by 5 bases; unmatched bases: 5. Germline assignment: CDR1 MNHEY and CDR2 SVGAGI. The CDR3 consists of 13 residues. The CDR3 sequence: CASRGTGTHEQYF. The DNA for the CDR3 is TGTGCCAGCAGGGGGACAGGGACCCACGAGCAGTACTTC.

This sequence joins TRBV9 and TRBJ1-1; perhaps TRBD1 as D (5 bases). Germline values: CDR1 SGDLS, CDR2 YYNGEE. Trimming pared 4 bases from V and 4 bases from J, leaving 11 bases between. This CDR3 has 13 amino acids. CDR3 nucleotide sequence: TGTGCCAGCAGCCCCACAGGTGGCACTGAAGCTTTCTTT. Residues: CASSPTGGTEAFF.

The chain links TRBV11-2 to TRBJ2-5, with D uncertain. V lost 5 bases and J 2 bases, leaving 12 bases between the germline ends. The germline V gene encodes CDR1 SGHAT and CDR2 FQNNGV. The CDR3 covers 14 residues. The CDR3 loop is CASSPEPHQETQYF. The CDR3 DNA reads as TGTGCCAGCAGCCCAGAACCCCATCAAGAGACCCAGTACTTC.

V usage is TRBV12-3 or TRBV12-4 and J usage is TRBJ1-1; no definite D call. The CDR3 consists of 13 residues. The ends were cut back, 7 bases at V and 8 bases at J, with 17 bases in the middle. The CDR3 protein is CASTLTSSGEAFF. CDR3 nucleotide sequence: TGTGCCAGCACCCTTACCTCGTCCGGGGAAGCTTTCTTT.

The chain recombines TRBV7-2 with TRBJ1-4; a weak D match, TRBD1 (6 bases). This CDR3 has 13 residues. The V and J ends lost 5 bases and 14 bases respectively, with 18 bases between them. CDR1 SGHTA and CDR2 FQGNSA come from the germline V gene. CDR3 in amino acids: CASSTLQQGKLFF. CDR3 bases: TGTGCCAGCAGCACCTTACAACAGGGCAAGCTGTTTTTT.

V is TRBV2 and J is TRBJ2-7, with TRBD2 identical over 7 bases. Germline loops: CDR1 SNHLY, CDR2 FYNNEI. V shed 6 bases and J 6 bases; nucleotides not matched to a gene: 2. The CDR3 totals 11 residues. The CDR3 sequence is CASSGEGEQYF. For the CDR3, the DNA is TGTGCCAGCAGCGGGGAGGGCGAGCAGTACTTC.

V usage is TRBV7-2 and J usage is TRBJ1-2; 8 nucleotides align to TRBD1. The CDR3 covers 15 residues. V trimming: 5 bases; J trimming: 0 bases; junction bases outside the gene matches: 5. Germline CDR1 and CDR2: SGHTA and FQGNSA. CDR3 amino acids: CASSTHRGTNYGYTF. The CDR3 DNA is TGTGCCAGCAGCACCCACAGGGGGACTAACTATGGCTACACCTTC.

The V and J genes are TRBV18 and TRBJ1-5; 8 bases match TRBD1. V gave up 3 bases and J gave up 7 bases; unmatched junction bases: 2. This CDR3 has 13 residues. Germline V lookup: CDR1 KGHSH, CDR2 LQKENI. The CDR3 spells CASSPGQGQPQHF. In DNA form, the CDR3 reads TGTGCCAGCTCACCTGGACAGGGACAGCCCCAGCATTTT. The full variable domain, completed using reference TRBV18 and TRBJ1-5, is NAGVMQNPRHLVRRRGQEARLRCSPMKGHSHVYWYRQLPEEGLKFMVYLQKENIIDESGMPKERFSAEFPKEGPSILRIQQVVRGDSAAYFCASSPGQGQPQHFGDGTRLSIL.

The chain uses TRBV9 and TRBJ1-4; 8 bases agree with TRBD1. Germline assignment: CDR1 SGDLS and CDR2 YYNGEE. The CDR3 is 15 amino acids. J lost 6 bases, V lost 3 bases, and 7 bases had no gene match. CDR3 loop: CASSATGARDEKLFF. The CDR3 DNA sequence: TGTGCCAGCAGCGCGACAGGGGCTCGTGATGAAAAACTGTTTTTT.

This chain uses TRBV4-1 with TRBJ2-3; 7 bases fit TRBD2. The junction had 11 bases not matched to a gene; V was cut back by 0 bases and J by 2 bases. Germline CDR1 is MGHRA and CDR2 is YSYEKL. This CDR3 has 18 residues. The CDR3 sequence: CASSQDSGRVPVTDTQYF. CDR3 nucleotides: TGCGCCAGCAGCCAAGATTCGGGGAGGGTTCCGGTCACAGATACGCAGTATTTT.

The chain employs TRBV7-3 and TRBJ2-5, with D possibly being TRBD1 (6 bases). The CDR3 totals 15 residues. Germline CDR1 and CDR2: SGHTA and FQGTGA. V lost 4 bases, J lost 4 bases, and 16 bases lay in between. DNA of the CDR3: TGTGCCAGCAGCTCGGGACGTGGCAGGGGAGAGACCCAGTACTTC. Protein product: CASSSGRGRGETQYF.